This T cell receptor beta chain was sequenced during a study of cytomegalovirus exposure and HLA in healthy donors. At the level of the study: The Caucasian-associated ancestry cluster held under 90% of over 350 genotyped donors. General observations from the study: A later analysis associated 15,000 to 20,000 TCR beta sequences with HLA alleles at a 0.05 false discovery rate. The records held CMV serostatus as the only immune exposure information.

The PCR made use of 60 Vbeta and 13 Jbeta primers. TCRdb's table, derived via immunoSEQ multiplex PCR, lists solely in-frame clones and lacks some. This table lists under 40,000 clones. As regards this clone: The antigen is unknown.

Deletions cut 0 bases from V and 2 bases from J, with 14 bases between. CDR1 and CDR2 (germline): SGHRS, YFSETQ. The CDR3 runs 16 residues. This TCR was recovered from a woman in her thirties or forties in good health and CMV-seropositive. V usage is TRBV5-1 and J usage is TRBJ1-2, with TRBD1 as a possible D gene (5 bases). Sequencing used PBMCs. The CDR3 coding sequence is TGCGCCAGCAGCTTGGGATGGGCAGGGATGAACTATGGCTACACCTTC. It encodes CASSLGWAGMNYGYTF. The whole variable domain, remainder taken from reference TRBV5-1 and TRBJ1-2, is KAGVTQTPRYLIKTRGQQVTLSCSPISGHRSVSWYQQTPGQGLQFLFEYFSETQRNKGNFPGRFSGRQFSNSRSEMNVSTLELGDSALYLCASSLGWAGMNYGYTFGSGTRLTVV.